Listed below are T cell receptor beta chains from one sample, sequenced in a study of blood T cell repertoires in COVID-19. The table came from immunoSEQ multiplex PCR; TCRdb's copy has only in-frame clones and leaves some out. The table includes about 160,000 clones, 87% detected once. The source material was peripheral blood. All receptors derive from a woman aged 60-70 years with active or convalescent COVID-19. Each CDR3 is given with its conserved first and last residue. Each record gives: V gene, J gene, CDR3 protein.

V gene: TRBV12-3/TRBV12-4
J gene: TRBJ1-1
CDR3 protein: CASSPQGAEAFF

V gene: TRBV9
J gene: TRBJ2-7
CDR3 protein: CASSVGPGQGGHEQYF

V gene: TRBV4-3
J gene: TRBJ1-3
CDR3 protein: CASSQDLAGYGNTIYF

V gene: TRBV10-3
J gene: TRBJ1-2
CDR3 protein: CAISEGQGNYGYTF

V gene: TRBV19
J gene: TRBJ2-2
CDR3 protein: CASTVGTGELFF

V gene: TRBV10-3
J gene: TRBJ2-3
CDR3 protein: CAISETSSLGTQYF

V gene: TRBV10-3
J gene: TRBJ1-5
CDR3 protein: CAISARTDLNQPQHF

V gene: TRBV7-2
J gene: TRBJ2-7
CDR3 protein: CASSLAQGYYEQYF

V gene: TRBV3-1/TRBV3-2
J gene: TRBJ2-7
CDR3 protein: CASSLDRAYEQYF

V gene: TRBV6-4
J gene: TRBJ1-5
CDR3 protein: CASSGRQLKNQPQHF

V gene: TRBV2
J gene: TRBJ1-2
CDR3 protein: CASSAGASGYTF

V gene: TRBV19
J gene: TRBJ1-2
CDR3 protein: CASSRNKGDYGYTF

V gene: TRBV5-6
J gene: TRBJ2-7
CDR3 protein: CASSLGGVAGRNEQYF

V gene: TRBV19
J gene: TRBJ2-6
CDR3 protein: CASTRTVGANVLTF

V gene: TRBV3-1/TRBV3-2
J gene: TRBJ1-2
CDR3 protein: CASSQEPATPNYGYTF

V gene: TRBV18
J gene: TRBJ1-5
CDR3 protein: CASSRRQEGQPQHF

V gene: TRBV5-6
J gene: TRBJ1-1
CDR3 protein: CASSARDSSTEAFF

V gene: TRBV19
J gene: TRBJ1-6
CDR3 protein: CASSIGWGTASPLHF

V gene: TRBV6-2/TRBV6-3
J gene: TRBJ2-7
CDR3 protein: CASSLAHGTGNYEQYF

V gene: TRBV9
J gene: TRBJ1-1
CDR3 protein: CASSVGGGYTEAFF

V gene: TRBV7-9
J gene: TRBJ2-7
CDR3 protein: CASSFNRDYEQYF

V gene: TRBV6-5
J gene: TRBJ1-1
CDR3 protein: CASNRGGGTEAFF

V gene: TRBV4-1
J gene: TRBJ2-6
CDR3 protein: CASSQVGTKGANVLTF

V gene: TRBV2
J gene: TRBJ2-7
CDR3 protein: CASETGSSYEQYF

V gene: TRBV9
J gene: TRBJ1-3
CDR3 protein: CASSVDRGSGNTIYF

V gene: TRBV7-2
J gene: TRBJ2-1
CDR3 protein: CASSSGLAGGLQFF

V gene: TRBV5-5
J gene: TRBJ1-2
CDR3 protein: CASSLGETYNYGYTF

V gene: TRBV10-1
J gene: TRBJ2-2
CDR3 protein: CASRPGGDTGELFF

V gene: TRBV5-1
J gene: TRBJ1-3
CDR3 protein: CASSSGQASSGNTIYF

V gene: TRBV2
J gene: TRBJ1-1
CDR3 protein: CASTKRQGMNTEAFF

V gene: TRBV27
J gene: TRBJ1-5
CDR3 protein: CASSSLLGGQPQHF

V gene: TRBV10-3
J gene: TRBJ2-2
CDR3 protein: CAISGAGTNTGELFF

V gene: TRBV18
J gene: TRBJ1-2
CDR3 protein: CASSRQGALELSNYGYTF

V gene: TRBV23-1
J gene: TRBJ1-5
CDR3 protein: CATKSPRTGIYGPQHF

V gene: TRBV2
J gene: TRBJ2-5
CDR3 protein: CASSEGLAGPGQETQYF

V gene: TRBV9
J gene: TRBJ2-5
CDR3 protein: CASSVAGRTSIETQYF

V gene: TRBV29-1
J gene: TRBJ2-1
CDR3 protein: CSVARENEQFF

V gene: TRBV18
J gene: TRBJ2-1
CDR3 protein: CASSPATSGYNEQFF

V gene: TRBV3-1/TRBV3-2
J gene: TRBJ2-2
CDR3 protein: CASSPRDRVLSGELFF

V gene: TRBV27
J gene: TRBJ2-5
CDR3 protein: CASSPTSGGASETQYF

V gene: TRBV5-1
J gene: TRBJ1-1
CDR3 protein: CASSLIGDTEAFF

V gene: TRBV7-3
J gene: TRBJ2-5
CDR3 protein: CASSLMGQPGETQYF

V gene: TRBV7-9
J gene: TRBJ1-2
CDR3 protein: CASSFYGEDGYTF

V gene: TRBV19
J gene: TRBJ1-6
CDR3 protein: CASSPPGQGSVRNSPLHF

V gene: TRBV9
J gene: TRBJ1-1
CDR3 protein: CASSVVGGVNTEAFF

V gene: TRBV5-1
J gene: TRBJ1-6
CDR3 protein: CASTLGGTGDSPLHF